These T cell receptor beta chains were read from a single sample in a study of CD4+ T cells in melanoma. Using immunoSEQ multiplex PCR, the repertoire was profiled, and TCRdb retains in-frame clones only, with some absent. Here the sample spans 110,000 to 150,000 clones, about nine tenths being singletons. The receptor source for this set is a human donor with melanoma. CDR3s include the opening cysteine and the closing phenylalanine or tryptophan. Fields, in order: CDR3 length, clone size, J gene, D gene, V gene, CDR3 protein, CDR3 DNA. The D gene is left open where the match is weak. The size field is filled for only some rows; it gives once, few, many or a size class.

length: 15; size: NA; J: TRBJ2-5; D: NA; V: TRBV7-9; CDR3: CASSLAAGQTETQYF; DNA: TGTGCCAGCAGCTTAGCGGCAGGTCAAACAGAGACCCAGTACTTC
length: 15; size: NA; J: TRBJ1-4; D: NA; V: TRBV18; CDR3: CASSPPRGQGEKLFF; DNA: TGTGCCAGCTCACCACCCCGGGGGCAAGGTGAAAAACTGTTTTTT
length: 15; size: NA; J: TRBJ2-3; D: NA; V: TRBV5-1; CDR3: CASSLSAISTDTQYF; DNA: TGCGCCAGCAGCTTGTCGGCCATAAGCACAGATACGCAGTATTTT
length: 15; size: NA; J: TRBJ1-6; D: NA; V: TRBV2; CDR3: CASVEYRTGNSPLHF; DNA: TGTGCGAGCGTAGAGTATCGTACGGGTAATTCACCCCTCCACTTT
length: 13; size: NA; J: TRBJ2-7; D: NA; V: TRBV7-7; CDR3: CASSPSMGAEQYF; DNA: TGTGCTAGCAGCCCATCGATGGGAGCCGAGCAGTACTTC
length: 17; size: NA; J: TRBJ2-2; D: NA; V: TRBV18; CDR3: CASSPSGDPLGTGELFF; DNA: TGTGCCAGCTCACCATCGGGAGATCCGCTGGGCACCGGGGAGCTGTTTTTT
length: 15; size: NA; J: TRBJ1-1; D: NA; V: TRBV5-4; CDR3: CASSLANTGNTEAFF; DNA: TGTGCCAGCAGCTTGGCCAACACGGGGAACACTGAAGCTTTCTTT
length: 11; size: NA; J: TRBJ2-3; D: NA; V: TRBV6-1; CDR3: CASRSGSGQYF; DNA: TGTGCCAGCAGATCAGGGTCGGGGCAGTATTTT
length: 15; size: NA; J: TRBJ2-2; D: NA; V: TRBV29-1; CDR3: CSVPKTSFNTGELFF; DNA: TGCAGCGTCCCTAAGACTTCCTTCAACACCGGGGAGCTGTTTTTT
length: 13; size: NA; J: TRBJ2-3; D: NA; V: TRBV5-4; CDR3: CASSPGVPDTQYF; DNA: TGTGCCAGCAGCCCAGGGGTCCCAGATACGCAGTATTTT
length: 12; size: NA; J: TRBJ1-1; D: NA; V: TRBV5-1; CDR3: CASSGAGLEAFF; DNA: TGCGCCAGCAGCGGCGCAGGGCTTGAAGCTTTCTTT
length: 16; size: NA; J: TRBJ1-1; D: TRBD1; V: TRBV5-1; CDR3: CASSFQSGQKNTEAFF; DNA: TGCGCCAGCAGTTTCCAGTCGGGACAGAAGAACACTGAAGCTTTCTTT
length: 17; size: NA; J: TRBJ1-3; D: NA; V: TRBV5-4; CDR3: CASSLGGTQVVGNTIYF; DNA: TGTGCCAGCAGCTTGGGCGGGACCCAGGTGGTAGGAAACACCATATATTTT
length: 18; size: NA; J: TRBJ1-3; D: NA; V: TRBV21-1; CDR3: CAPTAGTGSERSGNTIYF; DNA: TGTGCCCCCACGGCCGGGACAGGTTCCGAAAGATCTGGAAACACCATATATTTT
length: 14; size: NA; J: TRBJ1-2; D: TRBD1; V: TRBV4-1; CDR3: CASSPDRASYGYTF; DNA: TGCGCCAGCAGCCCGGACAGGGCCAGCTATGGCTACACCTTC
length: 14; size: few; J: TRBJ1-1; D: TRBD1; V: TRBV6-5; CDR3: CASSYASGTAEAFF; DNA: TGTGCCAGCAGTTACGCGTCAGGGACAGCTGAAGCTTTCTTT
length: 14; size: NA; J: TRBJ1-2; D: NA; V: TRBV7-9; CDR3: CASSPAGTESGYTF; DNA: TGTGCCAGCAGCCCTGCCGGGACCGAGAGTGGCTACACCTTC
length: 11; size: once; J: TRBJ2-1; D: NA; V: TRBV30; CDR3: CAWSVRRAQFF; DNA: TGTGCCTGGAGTGTTAGGAGGGCGCAGTTCTTC
length: 16; size: NA; J: TRBJ2-1; D: TRBD1; V: TRBV7-9; CDR3: CASSSAWTGESNEQFF; DNA: TGTGCCAGCAGCTCCGCGTGGACAGGGGAATCAAATGAGCAGTTCTTC
length: 13; size: NA; J: TRBJ1-6; D: NA; V: TRBV5-1; CDR3: CASSLVLSSPLHF; DNA: TGCGCCAGCAGCTTGGTACTAAGTTCACCCCTCCACTTT
length: 14; size: NA; J: TRBJ1-2; D: NA; V: TRBV5-1; CDR3: CASSPTDWGGGYTF; DNA: TGCGCCAGCAGCCCGACCGACTGGGGCGGTGGCTACACCTTC
length: 14; size: NA; J: TRBJ2-2; D: NA; V: TRBV19; CDR3: CASHPPGHFVELFF; DNA: TGTGCCAGCCATCCCCCGGGACATTTTGTAGAGCTGTTTTTT
length: 13; size: NA; J: TRBJ1-4; D: NA; V: TRBV7-8; CDR3: CASSSYDGEKLFF; DNA: TGTGCCAGCAGCTCGTACGACGGTGAAAAACTGTTTTTT
length: 16; size: NA; J: TRBJ2-3; D: NA; V: TRBV4-1; CDR3: CASSLWTAGDTDTQYF; DNA: TGCGCCAGCAGCCTTTGGACAGCCGGGGACACAGATACGCAGTATTTT
length: 14; size: few; J: TRBJ1-1; D: NA; V: TRBV5-5; CDR3: CASSRGPVNTEAFF; DNA: TGTGCCAGCAGCCGTGGACCGGTGAACACTGAAGCTTTCTTT
length: 18; size: NA; J: TRBJ2-2; D: NA; V: TRBV6-1; CDR3: CASSEDSPLGANTGELFF; DNA: TGTGCCAGCAGTGAAGACTCCCCTCTAGGCGCGAACACCGGGGAGCTGTTTTTT
length: 15; size: NA; J: TRBJ1-5; D: NA; V: TRBV4-1; CDR3: CASSQDLGRNQPQHF; DNA: TGCGCCAGCAGCCAAGATCTAGGCAGAAATCAGCCCCAGCATTTT
length: 14; size: NA; J: TRBJ2-7; D: NA; V: TRBV4-1; CDR3: CASSQAGAGYEQYF; DNA: TGCGCCAGCAGCCAAGCAGGGGCAGGCTACGAGCAGTACTTC
length: 16; size: NA; J: TRBJ1-5; D: TRBD1; V: TRBV7-9; CDR3: CASSSGQGAWNQPQHF; DNA: TGTGCCAGCAGCTCAGGACAGGGGGCTTGGAATCAGCCCCAGCATTTT
length: 15; size: NA; J: TRBJ1-5; D: NA; V: TRBV21-1; CDR3: CARGTSCLLKQPQHF; DNA: TGTGCCCGGGGGACGAGTTGTCTTCTGAAGCAGCCCCAGCATTTT
length: 12; size: NA; J: TRBJ1-1; D: NA; V: TRBV6-1; CDR3: CARGTVLTEAFF; DNA: TGTGCCAGAGGGACTGTCCTCACTGAAGCTTTCTTT
length: 13; size: NA; J: TRBJ1-2; D: NA; V: TRBV27; CDR3: CASSLRRAAGYTF; DNA: TGTGCCAGCAGTTTACGACGGGCCGCCGGCTACACCTTC
length: 14; size: NA; J: TRBJ1-1; D: TRBD1; V: TRBV6-5; CDR3: CASRRTGGDTEAFF; DNA: TGTGCCAGCAGACGCACAGGGGGGGACACTGAAGCTTTCTTT
length: 13; size: NA; J: TRBJ1-2; D: NA; V: TRBV7-8; CDR3: CASSLGPDYGYTF; DNA: TGTGCCAGCAGCTTAGGACCGGATTATGGCTACACCTTC
length: 15; size: NA; J: TRBJ2-7; D: NA; V: TRBV6-5; CDR3: CASRAHRNPSYEQYF; DNA: TGTGCCAGCAGGGCCCACAGAAACCCATCCTACGAGCAGTACTTC